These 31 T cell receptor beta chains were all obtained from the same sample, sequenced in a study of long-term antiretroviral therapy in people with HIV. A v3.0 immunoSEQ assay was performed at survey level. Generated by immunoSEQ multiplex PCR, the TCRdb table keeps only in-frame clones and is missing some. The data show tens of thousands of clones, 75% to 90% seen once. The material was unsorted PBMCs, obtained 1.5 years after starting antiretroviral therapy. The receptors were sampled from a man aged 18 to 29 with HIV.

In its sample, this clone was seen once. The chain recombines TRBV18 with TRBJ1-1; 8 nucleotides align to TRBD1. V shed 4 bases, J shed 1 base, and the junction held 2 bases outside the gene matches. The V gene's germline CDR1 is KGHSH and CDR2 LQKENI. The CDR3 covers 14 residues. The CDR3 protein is CASSRQGPNTEAFF. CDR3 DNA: TGTGCCAGCTCACGACAGGGGCCGAACACTGAAGCTTTCTTT.

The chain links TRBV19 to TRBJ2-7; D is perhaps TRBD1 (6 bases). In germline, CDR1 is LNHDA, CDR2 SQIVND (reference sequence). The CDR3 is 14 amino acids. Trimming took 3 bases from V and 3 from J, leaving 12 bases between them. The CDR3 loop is CASSIGARGYEQYF. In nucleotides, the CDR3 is TGTGCCAGTAGTATCGGGGCCAGGGGCTACGAGCAGTACTTC.

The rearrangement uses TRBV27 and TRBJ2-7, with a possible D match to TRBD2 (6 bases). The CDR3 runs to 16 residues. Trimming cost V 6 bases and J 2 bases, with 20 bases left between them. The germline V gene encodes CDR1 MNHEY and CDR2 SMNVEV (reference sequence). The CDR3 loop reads CASREGRGLRPYEQYF. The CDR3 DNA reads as TGTGCCAGCAGGGAGGGCCGGGGACTCCGTCCCTACGAGCAGTACTTC.

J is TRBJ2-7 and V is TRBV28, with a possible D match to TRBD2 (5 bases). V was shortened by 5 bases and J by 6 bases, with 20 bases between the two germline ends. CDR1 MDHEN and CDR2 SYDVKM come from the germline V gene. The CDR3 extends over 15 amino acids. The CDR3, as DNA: TGTGCCAGCAGTCCTGTCGCGGGTGAATTACCCGAGCAGTACTTC. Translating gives CASSPVAGELPEQYF.

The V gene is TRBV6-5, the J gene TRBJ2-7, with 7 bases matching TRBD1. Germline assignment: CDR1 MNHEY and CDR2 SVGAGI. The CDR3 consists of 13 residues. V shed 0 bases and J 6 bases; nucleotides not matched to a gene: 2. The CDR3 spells CASSYSNRGEQYF. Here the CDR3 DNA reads TGTGCCAGCAGTTACTCGAACAGGGGCGAGCAGTACTTC.

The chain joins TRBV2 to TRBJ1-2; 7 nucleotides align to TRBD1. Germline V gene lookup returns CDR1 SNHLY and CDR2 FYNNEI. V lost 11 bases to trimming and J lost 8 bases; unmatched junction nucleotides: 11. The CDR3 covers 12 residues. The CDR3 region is CAGLDRSGGYTF. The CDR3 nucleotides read TGTGCCGGACTGGACAGGTCAGGAGGCTACACCTTC.

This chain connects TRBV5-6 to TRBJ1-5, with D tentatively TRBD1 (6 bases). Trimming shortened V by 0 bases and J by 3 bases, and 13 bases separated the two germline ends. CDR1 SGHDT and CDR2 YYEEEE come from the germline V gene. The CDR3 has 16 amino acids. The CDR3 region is CASSLGAGVTNQPQHF. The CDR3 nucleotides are TGTGCCAGCAGCTTGGGGGCAGGGGTCACCAATCAGCCCCAGCATTTT.

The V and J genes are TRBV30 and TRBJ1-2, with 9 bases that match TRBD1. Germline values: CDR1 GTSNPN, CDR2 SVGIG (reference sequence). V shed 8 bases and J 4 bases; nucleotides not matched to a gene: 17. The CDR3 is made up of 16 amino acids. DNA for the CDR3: TGTGCCAAAACGGGGGACAGGGAGGGTGGAGGCTATGGCTACACCTTC. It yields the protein CAKTGDREGGGYGYTF.

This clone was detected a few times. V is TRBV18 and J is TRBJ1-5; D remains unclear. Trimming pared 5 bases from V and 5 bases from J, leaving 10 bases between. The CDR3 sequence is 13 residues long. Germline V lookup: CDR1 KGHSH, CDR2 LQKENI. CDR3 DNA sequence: TGTGCCAGCTCATCGCTAAAGGATCAGCCCCAGCATTTT. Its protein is CASSSLKDQPQHF. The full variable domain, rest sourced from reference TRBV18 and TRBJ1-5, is NAGVMQNPRHLVRRRGQEARLRCSPMKGHSHVYWYRQLPEEGLKFMVYLQKENIIDESGMPKERFSAEFPKEGPSILRIQQVVRGDSAAYFCASSSLKDQPQHFGDGTRLSIL.

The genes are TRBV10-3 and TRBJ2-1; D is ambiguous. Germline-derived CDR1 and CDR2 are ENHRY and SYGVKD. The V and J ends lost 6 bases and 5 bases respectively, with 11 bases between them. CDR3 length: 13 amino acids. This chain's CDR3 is CAISPGLNNEQFF. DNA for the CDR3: TGTGCCATCAGCCCCGGTCTCAACAATGAGCAGTTCTTC.

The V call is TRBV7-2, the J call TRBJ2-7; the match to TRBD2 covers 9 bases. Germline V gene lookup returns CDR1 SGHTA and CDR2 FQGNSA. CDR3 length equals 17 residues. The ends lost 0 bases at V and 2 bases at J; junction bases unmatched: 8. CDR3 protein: CASSLAAGLAQTYEQYF. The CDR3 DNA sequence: TGTGCCAGCAGCTTAGCCGCCGGACTAGCGCAAACCTACGAGCAGTACTTC.

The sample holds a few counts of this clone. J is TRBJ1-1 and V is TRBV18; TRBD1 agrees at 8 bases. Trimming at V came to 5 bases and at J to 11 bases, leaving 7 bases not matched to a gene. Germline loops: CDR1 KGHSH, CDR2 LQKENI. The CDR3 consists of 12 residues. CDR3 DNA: TGTGCCAGCTCAGGAAGGACAGGGAACGCTTTCTTT. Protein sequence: CASSGRTGNAFF.

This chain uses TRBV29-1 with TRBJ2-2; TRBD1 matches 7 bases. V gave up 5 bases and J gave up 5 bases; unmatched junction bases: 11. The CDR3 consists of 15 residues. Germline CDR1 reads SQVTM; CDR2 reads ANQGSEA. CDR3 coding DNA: TGCAGCGTTAAAGGACCGGGACAGAGGACCGGGGAGCTGTTTTTT. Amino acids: CSVKGPGQRTGELFF.

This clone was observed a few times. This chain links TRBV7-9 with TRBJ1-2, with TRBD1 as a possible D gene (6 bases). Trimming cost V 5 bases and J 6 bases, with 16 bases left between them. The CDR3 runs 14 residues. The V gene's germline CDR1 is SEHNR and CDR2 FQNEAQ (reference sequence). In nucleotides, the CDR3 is TGTGCCAGCAGCCCCGGACAGATTTTCCATGGCTACACCTTC. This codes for CASSPGQIFHGYTF.

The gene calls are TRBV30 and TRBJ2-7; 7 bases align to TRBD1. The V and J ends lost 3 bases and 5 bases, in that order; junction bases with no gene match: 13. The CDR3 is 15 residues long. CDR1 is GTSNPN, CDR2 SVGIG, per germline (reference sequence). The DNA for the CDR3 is TGTGCCTGGAGCCGCGGGCGACAGGGCTCGGACGAGCAGTACTTC. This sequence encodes CAWSRGRQGSDEQYF. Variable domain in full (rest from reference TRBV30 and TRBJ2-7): SQTIHQWPATLVQPVGSPLSLECTVEGTSNPNLYWYRQAAGRGLQLLFYSVGIGQISSEVPQNLSASRPQDRQFILSSKKLLLSDSGFYLCAWSRGRQGSDEQYFGPGTRLTVT.

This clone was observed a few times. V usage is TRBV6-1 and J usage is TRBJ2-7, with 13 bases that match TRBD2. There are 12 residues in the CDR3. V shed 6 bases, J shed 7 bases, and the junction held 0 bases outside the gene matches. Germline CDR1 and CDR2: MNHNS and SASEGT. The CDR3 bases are TGTGCCAGCAGGGGACTAGCGGGAGAGCAGTACTTC. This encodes CASRGLAGEQYF.

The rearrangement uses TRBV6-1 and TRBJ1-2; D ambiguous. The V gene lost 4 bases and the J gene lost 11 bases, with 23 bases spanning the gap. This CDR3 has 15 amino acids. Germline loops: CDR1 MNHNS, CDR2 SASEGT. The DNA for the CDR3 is TGTGCCAGCAGTGGAAGCCTGTTAAGAGGTGGGCGGTACACCTTC. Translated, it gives CASSGSLLRGGRYTF.

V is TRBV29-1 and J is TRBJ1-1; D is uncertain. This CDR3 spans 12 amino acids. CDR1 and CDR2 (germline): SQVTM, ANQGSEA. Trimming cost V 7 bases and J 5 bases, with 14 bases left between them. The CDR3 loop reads CSGEVRGTEAFF. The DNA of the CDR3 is TGCAGCGGGGAGGTACGGGGAACTGAAGCTTTCTTT.

The CDR3 bases are TGTGCCAGCTCACCTATTAGCGGGGCGAGCTCCTACGAGCAGTACTTC. Translation: CASSPISGASSYEQYF. The chain joins TRBV18 to TRBJ2-7, with 8 bases that match TRBD2. In germline, CDR1 is KGHSH, CDR2 LQKENI. This CDR3 region has 16 residues. V shed 3 bases and J 0 bases; nucleotides not matched to a gene: 7.

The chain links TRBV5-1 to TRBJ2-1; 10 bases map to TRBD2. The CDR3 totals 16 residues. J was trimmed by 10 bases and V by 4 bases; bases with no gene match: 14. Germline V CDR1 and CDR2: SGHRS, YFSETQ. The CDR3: CASSTSGTSDSGEQFF. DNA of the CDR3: TGCGCCAGCAGCACCTCCGGGACTAGCGATTCGGGGGAGCAGTTCTTC.

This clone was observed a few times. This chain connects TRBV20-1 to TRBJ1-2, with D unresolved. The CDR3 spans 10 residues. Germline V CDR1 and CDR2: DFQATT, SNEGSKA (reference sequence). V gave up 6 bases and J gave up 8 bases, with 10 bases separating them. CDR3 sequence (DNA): TGCAGTGCAATTCGTCAGGGCTACACCTTC. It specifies CSAIRQGYTF.

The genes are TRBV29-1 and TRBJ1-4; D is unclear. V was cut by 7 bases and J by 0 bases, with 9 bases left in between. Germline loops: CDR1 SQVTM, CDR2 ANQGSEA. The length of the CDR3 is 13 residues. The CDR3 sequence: CSAEVATNEKLFF. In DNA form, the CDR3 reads TGCAGCGCTGAGGTTGCAACTAATGAAAAACTGTTTTTT.

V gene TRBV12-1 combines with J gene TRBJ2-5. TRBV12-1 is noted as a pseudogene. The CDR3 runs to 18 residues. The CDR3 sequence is CASSFGGRVYRGQETQYF. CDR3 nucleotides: TGTGCCAGCAGCTTTGGAGGTAGGGTTTACCGAGGACAAGAGACCCAGTACTTC.

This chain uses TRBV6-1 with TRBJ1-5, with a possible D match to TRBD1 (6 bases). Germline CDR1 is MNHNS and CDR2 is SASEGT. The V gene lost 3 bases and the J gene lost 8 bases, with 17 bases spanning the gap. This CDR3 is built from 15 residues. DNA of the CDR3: TGTGCCAGCAGTGAGATTCAGGGGATCCGGAAGCCCCAGCATTTT. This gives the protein CASSEIQGIRKPQHF.

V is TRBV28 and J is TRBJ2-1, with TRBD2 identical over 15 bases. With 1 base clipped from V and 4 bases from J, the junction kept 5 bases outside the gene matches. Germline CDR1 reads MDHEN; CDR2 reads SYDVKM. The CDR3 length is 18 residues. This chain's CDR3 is CASSLLGLAGGKYNEQFF. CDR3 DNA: TGTGCCAGCAGTTTATTGGGACTAGCGGGAGGAAAATACAATGAGCAGTTCTTC.

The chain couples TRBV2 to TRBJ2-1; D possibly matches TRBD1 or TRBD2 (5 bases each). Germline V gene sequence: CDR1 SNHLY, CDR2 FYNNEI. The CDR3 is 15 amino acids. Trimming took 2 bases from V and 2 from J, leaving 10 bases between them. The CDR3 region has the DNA TGTGCCAGCAGTGAATTAGGGGAGACCTACAATGAGCAGTTCTTC. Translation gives CASSELGETYNEQFF.

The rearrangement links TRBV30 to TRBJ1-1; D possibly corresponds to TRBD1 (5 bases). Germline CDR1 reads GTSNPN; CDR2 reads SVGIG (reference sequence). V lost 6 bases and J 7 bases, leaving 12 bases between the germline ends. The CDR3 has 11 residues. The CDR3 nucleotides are TGTGCCTGCGTCCGGGGCCTTGAAGCTTTCTTT. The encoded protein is CACVRGLEAFF.

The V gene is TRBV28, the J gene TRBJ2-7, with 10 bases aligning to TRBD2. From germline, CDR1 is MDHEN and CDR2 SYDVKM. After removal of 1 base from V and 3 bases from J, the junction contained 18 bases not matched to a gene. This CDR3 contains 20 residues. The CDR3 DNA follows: TGTGCCAGCAGTTTATCTGGGCCAGCGGGAGGGCCTTTGAGAAACTACGAGCAGTACTTC. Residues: CASSLSGPAGGPLRNYEQYF.

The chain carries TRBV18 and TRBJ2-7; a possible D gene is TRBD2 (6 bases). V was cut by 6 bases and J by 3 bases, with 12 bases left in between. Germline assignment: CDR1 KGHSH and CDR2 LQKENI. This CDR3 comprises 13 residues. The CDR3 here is CASSGRENYEQYF. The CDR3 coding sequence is TGTGCCAGCTCGGGACGGGAGAACTACGAGCAGTACTTC.

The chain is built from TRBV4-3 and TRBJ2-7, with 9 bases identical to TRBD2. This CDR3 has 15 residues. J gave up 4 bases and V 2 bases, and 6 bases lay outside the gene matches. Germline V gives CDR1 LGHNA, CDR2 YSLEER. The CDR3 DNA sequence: TGCGCCAGCAGCCAATTAGCGGGAGACGCGTACGAGCAGTACTTC. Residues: CASSQLAGDAYEQYF.

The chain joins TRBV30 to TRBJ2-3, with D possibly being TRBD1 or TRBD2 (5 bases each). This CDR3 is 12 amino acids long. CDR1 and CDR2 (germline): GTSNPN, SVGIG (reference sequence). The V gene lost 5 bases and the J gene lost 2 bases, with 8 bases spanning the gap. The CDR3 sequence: CAWGGNTDTQYF. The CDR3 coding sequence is TGTGCCTGGGGGGGTAACACAGATACGCAGTATTTT.